This is a list of T cell receptor beta chains from one sample in a study of blood T cell repertoires in COVID-19. Generated by immunoSEQ multiplex PCR, the TCRdb table keeps only in-frame clones and is missing some. The data contain 70,000 or so clones, roughly 86% of them seen just once; the ten biggest clones take up roughly 6%. Sequenced sample: peripheral blood. These receptor sequences come from a woman between 50 and 59 years old with acute or convalescent COVID-19. CDR3s include the opening cysteine and the closing phenylalanine or tryptophan. D genes are given only for firm matches. Rows give clone size only sometimes, using once, few, many, or a class for an expanded clone.

- | - | TRBJ1-5 | TRBV5-8 | TGTGCCAGCAGCCCTGTCCGGGGGGGCGCTAGCAATCAGCCCCAGCATTTT | CASSPVRGGASNQPQHF
- | - | TRBJ1-1 | TRBV5-4 | TGTGCCAGCAGACTGGACAGCACTGAAGCTTTCTTT | CASRLDSTEAFF
TRBD2 | few | TRBJ2-7 | TRBV3-1/TRBV3-2 | TGTGCCAGCAGCCCTCAGCGGGGGGGGGCCTGTCACTTC | CASSPQRGGACHF
- | - | TRBJ2-1 | TRBV7-8 | TGTGCCAGCAGCCTAGGGGCGCCGGAGCAGTTCTTC | CASSLGAPEQFF
- | - | TRBJ2-1 | TRBV6-5 | TGTGCCAGCAGGCGGGAACTCTTCGCCTACAATGAGCAGTTCTTC | CASRRELFAYNEQFF
- | - | TRBJ2-3 | TRBV7-2 | TGTGCCAGCAGCACCAGTTCAGATACGCAGTATTTT | CASSTSSDTQYF
- | - | TRBJ1-1 | TRBV2 | TGTGCCAGCAGTGATCGCAGGGGTCACACTGAAGCTTTCTTT | CASSDRRGHTEAFF
- | few | TRBJ1-2 | TRBV18 | TGTGCCAGCTCACCACAGGAGGGCTATGGCTACACCTTC | CASSPQEGYGYTF
- | - | TRBJ2-7 | TRBV2 | TGTGCCAGCAGAGGGGCAGGGGCCGCCTACGAGCAGTACTTC | CASRGAGAAYEQYF
- | - | TRBJ1-2 | TRBV28 | TGTGCCAGCAGATCTACAGACTATGGCTACACCTTC | CASRSTDYGYTF
TRBD1 | once | TRBJ1-1 | TRBV12-5 | TGTGCTAGTGGTTTGGAACAGGGGACTGAAGCTTTCTTT | CASGLEQGTEAFF
TRBD2 | - | TRBJ2-7 | TRBV18 | TGTGCCAGCTCACCCCCTTTAGCGGGAGTGGTCGAGCAGTACTTC | CASSPPLAGVVEQYF
TRBD1 | - | TRBJ1-5 | TRBV12-5 | TGTGCTAGTGGTTATAGCCAGGGGGCTGGTCAGCCCCAGCATTTT | CASGYSQGAGQPQHF
- | - | TRBJ1-1 | TRBV11-2 | TGTGCCAGCAAGGGAGGGTGGACCACTGAAGCTTTCTTT | CASKGGWTTEAFF
TRBD1 | - | TRBJ1-4 | TRBV12-3/TRBV12-4 | TGTGCCAGCACGACAGGGGTGGGTGAAAAACTGTTTTTT | CASTTGVGEKLFF
- | - | TRBJ1-1 | TRBV11-2 | TGTGCCAGCAGCTTAGATGGGGCCAGGGTATGGACTGAAGCTTTCTTT | CASSLDGARVWTEAFF
TRBD1 | - | TRBJ2-1 | TRBV6-2/TRBV6-3 | TGTGCCAGCAACCCGGGACAGGGGTACAATGAGCAGTTCTTC | CASNPGQGYNEQFF
- | - | TRBJ2-1 | TRBV18 | TGTGCCAGCTCACCTACCAACGGTGAGCAGTTCTTC | CASSPTNGEQFF
- | once | TRBJ1-6 | TRBV28 | TGTGCCAGCAGCCCCCCGCGGCCCTCCTATAATTCACCCCTCCACTTT | CASSPPRPSYNSPLHF
- | - | TRBJ1-2 | TRBV24-1 | TGTGCCATCCAGGATAACTATGGCTACACCTTC | CAIQDNYGYTF
- | - | TRBJ1-1 | TRBV10-2 | TGCGCCAGCATCCGCGATACAGGGAACACTGAAGCTTTCTTT | CASIRDTGNTEAFF
TRBD1 | - | TRBJ1-1 | TRBV9 | TGTGCCAGCAGTGCACAGGGGGACACTGAAGCTTTCTTT | CASSAQGDTEAFF
TRBD1 | - | TRBJ1-1 | TRBV9 | TGTGCCAGCAGCGCCGGGGGACAGTTGAACACTGAAGCTTTCTTT | CASSAGGQLNTEAFF
- | - | TRBJ1-2 | TRBV18 | TGTGCCAGCTCCCATTCAGAGAGCGGGCATGGCTACACCTTC | CASSHSESGHGYTF
TRBD2 | - | TRBJ2-5 | TRBV3-1/TRBV3-2 | TGTGCCAGCAGACCTACACTAGCGTCAGAGACCCAGTACTTC | CASRPTLASETQYF